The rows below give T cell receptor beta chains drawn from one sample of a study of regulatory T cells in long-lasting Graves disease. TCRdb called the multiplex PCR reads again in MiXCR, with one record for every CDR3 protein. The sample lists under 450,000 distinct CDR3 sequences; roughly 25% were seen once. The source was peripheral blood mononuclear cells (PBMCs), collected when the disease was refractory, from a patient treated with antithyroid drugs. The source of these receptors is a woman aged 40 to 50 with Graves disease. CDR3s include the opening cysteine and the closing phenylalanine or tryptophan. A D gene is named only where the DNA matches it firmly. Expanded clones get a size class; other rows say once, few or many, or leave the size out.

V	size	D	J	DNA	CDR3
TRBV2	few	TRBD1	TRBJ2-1	TGTGCCAGCAGTGTGTATCGGGACAGGGGTCGTGAGTTCTTC	CASSVYRDRGREFF
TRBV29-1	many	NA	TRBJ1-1	TGCAGCCTGGAGGACGCCCCAATGAACACTGAAGCTTTCTTT	CSLEDAPMNTEAFF
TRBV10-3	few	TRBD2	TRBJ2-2	TGTGCCACCCTAAGAATCTTAGCGGGAGTAGGGACCGGGGAGCTGTTTTTT	CATLRILAGVGTGELFF
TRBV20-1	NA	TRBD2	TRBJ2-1	TGCAGTGCGAAAACCCCTTTGATAGCGGGACCCTACAATGAGCAGTTCTTC	CSAKTPLIAGPYNEQFF
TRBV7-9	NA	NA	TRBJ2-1	TGTGCCAGCAGCTTAGTTGCTGATGAGCAGTTCTTC	CASSLVADEQFF
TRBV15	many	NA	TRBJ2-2	TGTGCCACAAAACCCCCGGGACTGACCACCGGGGAGCTGTTTTTT	CATKPPGLTTGELFF
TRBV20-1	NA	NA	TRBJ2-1	TGCAGTGCCCTGAGGGGATCGGATGAGCAGTTCTTC	CSALRGSDEQFF
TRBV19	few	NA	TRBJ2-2	TGTGCCAGTAGAAGAACAGGGAATACCGGGGAGCTGTTTTTT	CASRRTGNTGELFF
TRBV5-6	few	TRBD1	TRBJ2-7	TGTGCCAGCAGTCGGGACAGGGCTAGCGAGCAGTACTTC	CASSRDRASEQYF
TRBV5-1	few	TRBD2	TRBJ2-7	TGCGCCAGCAGCTTGGTAGCGGGAGGGCGGTACGAGCAGTACTTC	CASSLVAGGRYEQYF
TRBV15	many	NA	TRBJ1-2	TGTGCCACCAGCAGATTTTCGTCCCCCGAGTACTATGGCTACACCTTC	CATSRFSSPEYYGYTF
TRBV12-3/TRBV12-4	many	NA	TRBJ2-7	TGTGCCAGCAGTTTGTCCTTTACCAACGAGCAGTACTTC	CASSLSFTNEQYF
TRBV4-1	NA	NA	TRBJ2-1	TGCGCCAGCAGCGGACGGGCCTTTCAGGGCAATGAGCAGTTCTTC	CASSGRAFQGNEQFF
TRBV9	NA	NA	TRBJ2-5	TGTGCCAGCAGCGTAGGAGGGGGAGGGCAAGAGACCCAGTACTTC	CASSVGGGGQETQYF
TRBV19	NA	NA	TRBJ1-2	TGTGCCAGTAGTGAACGACATAGCTTCGAGGTGAGAGGCTATGGCTACACCTTC	CASSERHSFEVRGYGYTF
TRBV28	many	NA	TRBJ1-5	TGTGCCAGCAGTTTACCCACCTCGGGCAATCAGCCCCAGCATTTT	CASSLPTSGNQPQHF
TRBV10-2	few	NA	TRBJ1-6	TGCGCCAGCAGCCCCGGGGGTCCTTATAATTCACCCCTCCACTTT	CASSPGGPYNSPLHF
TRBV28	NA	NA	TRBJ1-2	TGTGCCAGCAGTTCCCCCGCGAAATATGGCTACACCTTC	CASSSPAKYGYTF
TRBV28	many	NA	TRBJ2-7	TGTGCCAGCGAGGCCCCCTCGGGCTACGAGCAGTACTTC	CASEAPSGYEQYF
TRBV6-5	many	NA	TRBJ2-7	TGTGCCAGCAGTTACTTCCCCCCCTACGAGCAGTACTTC	CASSYFPPYEQYF
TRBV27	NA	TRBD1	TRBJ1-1	TGTGCCAGCAGTTTGGGGGGACAGCTGAACACTGAAGCTTTCTTT	CASSLGGQLNTEAFF
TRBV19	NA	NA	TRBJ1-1	TGTGCCAGTAGTATGGGAGGGAACACTGAAGCTTTCTTT	CASSMGGNTEAFF